The 22 T cell receptor beta chains reported below all come from one sample, sequenced in a study of T cell responses to AZD1222 COVID-19 vaccine. Libraries were prepared by immunoSEQ multiplex PCR; TCRdb keeps only in-frame clonotypes and omits some of them. This sample has roughly 120,000 clones, with around 92% found just once. The material sequenced was peripheral blood, taken on day 0 of AZD1222 vaccination. These receptors all stem from an adult in good health.

The chain recombines TRBV19 with TRBJ2-7; maybe TRBD1 (5 bases). The CDR3 length is 12 residues. Germline CDR1 and CDR2: LNHDA and SQIVND (reference sequence). The germline V and J ends were trimmed by 4 bases and 1 base, with 5 bases remaining between them. CDR3 coding DNA: TGTGCCAGTAGTACAGGGTCCTACGAGCAGTACTTC. Protein sequence: CASSTGSYEQYF.

The chain employs TRBV27 and TRBJ1-2; D is possibly TRBD1 (6 bases). This CDR3 has 15 amino acids. V shed 5 bases and J shed 0 bases, with 13 bases lying between them. The V gene's germline CDR1 is MNHEY and CDR2 SMNVEV (reference sequence). CDR3 region: CASSTTRTANYGYTF. CDR3 sequence (DNA): TGTGCCAGCAGTACCACCCGGACAGCTAACTATGGCTACACCTTC.

This rearrangement joins TRBV6-1 to TRBJ1-1; 7 bases are a match to TRBD1. V gave up 3 bases and J gave up 4 bases; unmatched junction bases: 8. The CDR3 sequence is 15 residues long. Germline V gene sequence: CDR1 MNHNS, CDR2 SASEGT. The CDR3 coding sequence is TGTGCCAGCAGTGAGAGGGGGCTGGGGCCCACTGAAGCTTTCTTT. Encoded protein: CASSERGLGPTEAFF.

The rearrangement links TRBV7-2 to TRBJ2-3; D is ambiguous. The ends were cut back, 1 base at V and 0 bases at J, with 8 bases in the middle. From germline, CDR1 is SGHTA and CDR2 FQGNSA. The CDR3 length is 15 residues. In DNA, the CDR3 is TGTGCCAGCAGCTTAGACGGAGCTAGCACAGATACGCAGTATTTT. It specifies CASSLDGASTDTQYF.

The chain joins TRBV6-5 to TRBJ2-6; no reliable D call. V was shortened by 4 bases and J by 3 bases, with 10 bases between the two germline ends. The V gene's germline CDR1 is MNHEY and CDR2 SVGAGI. The CDR3 is made up of 15 amino acids. The CDR3 region is CASSSGPSGANVLTF. CDR3 DNA: TGTGCCAGCAGTTCGGGCCCGAGTGGGGCCAACGTCCTGACTTTC.

The rearrangement links TRBV7-6 to TRBJ1-3, with TRBD1 as a possible D gene (5 bases). In germline, CDR1 is SGHVS, CDR2 FNYEAQ. Trimming took off 1 base at V and 4 bases at J, with 14 bases between the two ends. CDR3 size: 16 residues. The CDR3 nucleotides are TGTGCCAGCAGCTTAGGCGGCAGGGCTGGGGGAAACACCATATATTTT. Its protein product is CASSLGGRAGGNTIYF. The full variable domain, completed using reference TRBV7-6 and TRBJ1-3, is GAGVSQSPRYKVTKRGQDVALRCDPISGHVSLYWYRQALGQGPEFLTYFNYEAQQDKSGLPNDRFSAERPEGSISTLTIQRTEQRDSAMYRCASSLGGRAGGNTIYFGEGSWLTVV.

The chain joins TRBV3-1 (or the pseudogene TRBV3-2) to TRBJ2-1; 11 bases map to TRBD2. The V segment lost 2 bases and the J segment 3 bases; nucleotides outside the gene matches: 9. Germline lookup yields CDR1 LGHDT and CDR2 YNNKEL (reference sequence). The CDR3 runs 18 residues. The CDR3 nucleotides read TGTGCCAGCAGCCAATCCCCTAGCGGGGGGACGCTCTACAATGAGCAGTTCTTC. This sequence encodes CASSQSPSGGTLYNEQFF.

This chain's CDR3 is CASSDGRPYGYTF. The DNA for the CDR3 is TGTGCCAGCAGCGACGGTCGCCCCTATGGCTACACCTTC. The chain employs TRBV7-2 and TRBJ1-2; D remains unclear. CDR1 SGHTA and CDR2 FQGNSA come from the germline V gene. The CDR3 consists of 13 residues. V shed 5 bases and J shed 4 bases, with 11 bases lying between them.

Note on this clone: The sample carries other DNA sequences with the same CDR3. This rearrangement joins TRBV7-9 to TRBJ2-1, with a weak D call TRBD2 (6 bases). V shed 5 bases and J shed 4 bases, with 9 bases lying between them. The CDR3 extends over 13 amino acids. Germline lookup yields CDR1 SEHNR and CDR2 FQNEAQ (reference sequence). The DNA of the CDR3 is TGTGCCAGCAGCCTCCGGGAGTACAATGAGCAGTTCTTC. This encodes CASSLREYNEQFF.

V usage is TRBV10-2 and J usage is TRBJ1-5, with 7 bases identical to TRBD1. Germline CDR1 WSHSY, CDR2 SAAADI. V lost 5 bases and J lost 6; bases outside the gene matches: 13. This CDR3 is 16 amino acids long. CDR3: CASSSAGTAQRQPQHF. In DNA, the CDR3 is TGCGCCAGCAGTTCCGCCGGGACAGCACAACGTCAGCCCCAGCATTTT.

The rearrangement links TRBV9 to TRBJ2-3, with unresolved D. In germline, CDR1 is SGDLS, CDR2 YYNGEE. The CDR3 extends over 14 amino acids. V gave up 4 bases and J gave up 0 bases, with 9 bases separating them. The CDR3: CASSQFTSTDTQYF. As DNA, the CDR3 is TGTGCCAGCAGCCAATTCACTAGCACAGATACGCAGTATTTT.

The chain combines TRBV11-2 with TRBJ2-7, with D perhaps being TRBD1 or TRBD2 (5 bases each). V was shortened by 3 bases and J by 4 bases, with 19 bases between the two germline ends. CDR1 SGHAT and CDR2 FQNNGV come from the germline V gene. The CDR3 totals 16 residues. CDR3 protein: CASSFYSGTVSYEQYF. The DNA of the CDR3 is TGTGCCAGCAGCTTTTACTCCGGGACGGTTTCGTACGAGCAGTACTTC.

The chain links TRBV7-6 to TRBJ2-1; TRBD1 matches 10 bases. The V segment lost 4 bases and the J segment 5 bases; nucleotides outside the gene matches: 5. There are 15 residues in the CDR3. Germline V gene lookup returns CDR1 SGHVS and CDR2 FNYEAQ. CDR3 region: CASSSGQGVDNEQFF. The DNA for the CDR3 is TGTGCCAGCAGCTCCGGACAGGGGGTTGACAATGAGCAGTTCTTC.

This chain links TRBV29-1 with TRBJ1-5, with 10 bases that match TRBD1. CDR1 is SQVTM, CDR2 ANQGSEA, per germline. J gave up 2 bases and V 6 bases, and 1 base lay outside the gene matches. The CDR3 has 13 residues. The CDR3 reads CSVGTGGNQPQHF. The DNA for the CDR3 is TGCAGCGTCGGGACAGGGGGCAATCAGCCCCAGCATTTT. The whole variable domain, filled in from reference TRBV29-1 and TRBJ1-5, reads SAVISQKPSRDICQRGTSLTIQCQVDSQVTMMFWYRQQPGQSLTLIATANQGSEATYESGFVIDKFPISRPNLTFSTLTVSNMSPEDSSIYLCSVGTGGNQPQHFGDGTRLSIL.

The V gene is TRBV7-9, the J gene TRBJ1-4; 9 nucleotides match TRBD1. The CDR3 consists of 14 residues. Germline-derived CDR1 and CDR2 are SEHNR and FQNEAQ (reference sequence). Germline trimming cut 4 bases from V and 8 bases from J; bases unmatched to any gene: 5. The CDR3 coding sequence is TGTGCCAGCAGCTCAACCGGGACAGGGGAAAAACTGTTTTTT. It is translated as CASSSTGTGEKLFF.

In its sample, this clone was seen a few times. The genes are TRBV5-6 and TRBJ2-3; either TRBD1 or TRBD2 may supply D (5 bases each). CDR1 is SGHDT, CDR2 YYEEEE, per germline. The CDR3 sequence is 17 residues long. The V gene lost 0 bases and the J gene lost 1 base, with 15 bases spanning the gap. The CDR3: CASSLEGPISGTDTQYF. CDR3 bases: TGTGCCAGCAGCTTGGAGGGACCGATCAGTGGCACAGATACGCAGTATTTT.

The chain has TRBV28 and TRBJ1-4, with 8 bases that match TRBD1. Germline V gene lookup returns CDR1 MDHEN and CDR2 SYDVKM. The junction had 11 bases not matched to a gene; V was cut back by 5 bases and J by 3 bases. The CDR3 contains 17 residues. The chain's CDR3 is CASSAPGQARPNEKLFF. The CDR3 nucleotides are TGTGCCAGCAGTGCCCCGGGACAGGCTAGGCCTAATGAAAAACTGTTTTTT.

CDR3 sequence (DNA): TGTGCCAGCAGTGACGGGACAGGGGGTCTGAACACTGAAGCTTTCTTT. Its translation: CASSDGTGGLNTEAFF. The chain has TRBV6-1 and TRBJ1-1; 11 nucleotides line up with TRBD1. V shed 3 bases and J 0 bases; nucleotides not matched to a gene: 3. This CDR3 contains 16 residues. The germline gives CDR1 MNHNS, CDR2 SASEGT.

V is TRBV2 and J is TRBJ1-6; D is unresolved. Germline-derived CDR1 and CDR2 are SNHLY and FYNNEI. The V end was cut by 8 bases, the J end by 7 bases, with 3 bases between. This CDR3 contains 10 residues. The CDR3: CASGNSPLHF. The CDR3 coding sequence is TGTGCCAGCGGGAATTCACCCCTCCACTTT. Based on the CDR3 plus reference TRBV2 and TRBJ1-6, the full variable domain is EPEVTQTPSHQVTQMGQEVILRCVPISNHLYFYWYRQILGQKVEFLVSFYNNEISEKSEIFDDQFSVERPDGSNFTLKIRSTKLEDSAMYFCASGNSPLHFGNGTRLTVT.

There are a few counts of this clone. V and J are TRBV7-9 and TRBJ1-1; D gene uncertain. This CDR3 contains 15 residues. V was pared by 5 bases and J by 5 bases, with 18 bases between. Germline CDR1 is SEHNR and CDR2 is FQNEAQ (reference sequence). CDR3 region: CASSPNAVVRTEAFF. DNA for the CDR3: TGTGCCAGCAGCCCAAACGCGGTAGTGAGGACTGAAGCTTTCTTT.

The V and J genes are TRBV28 and TRBJ1-1, with D maybe TRBD1 (5 bases). The germline V gene has CDR1 MDHEN and CDR2 SYDVKM. The germline V and J ends were trimmed by 5 bases and 7 bases, with 17 bases remaining between them. This CDR3 has 14 amino acids. CDR3 DNA sequence: TGTGCCAGCAGTGACAGTGCCCTTAAAGGTGAAGCTTTCTTT. It encodes CASSDSALKGEAFF.

The V call is TRBV7-9, the J call TRBJ2-7, with D perhaps being TRBD1 or TRBD2 (5 bases each). The germline V gene has CDR1 SEHNR and CDR2 FQNEAQ (reference sequence). The germline V and J ends were trimmed by 5 bases and 0 bases, with 17 bases remaining between them. The CDR3 runs 16 residues. CDR3 sequence (DNA): TGTGCCAGCAGCCTACCCGGGACCCTAAGCTCCTACGAGCAGTACTTC. Its protein product is CASSLPGTLSSYEQYF.